Below, 5 T cell receptor beta chains from the same sample are listed, as sequenced in a study of cytomegalovirus exposure and HLA in healthy donors (dated by TCRdb to about 2017). The library was built by means of the immunoSEQ multiplex PCR assay. A mixture of 60 forward primers for TCR Vbeta segments and 13 reverse primers for TCR Jbeta segments was used in the multiplex PCR. TCRdb retrieved this table from immuneACCESS and kept in-frame rearrangements only. Not all clones are present; in checked studies, unresolved V genes account for under half, and no reason is known for the remainder. The sample table shows 120,000 to 150,000 clones, and 60% to 85% are seen once. 2.5% to 3.5% of the sample is taken by the ten largest. The sample consisted of PBMCs. These receptors came from a male donor in good health and CMV-seronegative.

Comment on this clone: The junction differs from germline at one of its ends, possibly a read error. This chain uses TRBV19 with TRBJ2-7; 10 nucleotides line up with TRBD2. The CDR3 spans 15 residues. Germline V gene data show CDR1 as LNHDA and CDR2 as SQIVND (reference sequence). The CDR3 DNA reads as TGTGCCAGTAGTATAGGGGGACTAGCGACCCACGAGCAGTACTTT. Translating gives CASSIGGLATHEQYF.

This chain joins TRBV5-8 and TRBJ1-5; 9 nucleotides line up with TRBD1. The CDR3 spans 14 residues. Germline CDR1 reads SGHTS; CDR2 reads YDEGEE. Trimming took 4 bases from V and 5 from J; bases not matched to a gene: 4. In DNA form, the CDR3 reads TGTGCCAGCAGCGGGGGGGACAGGGATCAGCCCCAGCATTTT. Its protein is CASSGGDRDQPQHF.

The chain has TRBV29-1 and TRBJ1-1, with 10 bases fitting TRBD1. Germline trimming cut 6 bases from V and 4 bases from J; bases unmatched to any gene: 5. This CDR3 contains 13 residues. Germline lookup yields CDR1 SQVTM and CDR2 ANQGSEA. CDR3 sequence (DNA): TGCAGCGTCGGACAGGGGGATCGCACTGAAGCTTTCTTT. Encoded protein: CSVGQGDRTEAFF.

The V gene is TRBV27, the J gene TRBJ1-2; D unresolved. CDR3 length: 14 amino acids. Germline CDR1 and CDR2: MNHEY and SMNVEV (reference sequence). With 3 bases removed from V and 0 bases from J, the gap between germline ends came to 8 bases. CDR3 protein: CASSFRQTNYGYTF. CDR3 bases: TGTGCCAGCAGTTTCAGGCAGACTAACTATGGCTACACCTTC.

The chain joins TRBV29-1 to TRBJ2-3; 15 bases agree with TRBD2. CDR3 length equals 16 residues. V was clipped by 3 bases and J by 4 bases; unmatched bases: 5. Germline CDR1 reads SQVTM; CDR2 reads ANQGSEA. The CDR3 DNA reads TGCAGCGTTGACGGACTAGCGGGGGGGCGGGCAGATACGCAGTATTTT. As protein: CSVDGLAGGRADTQYF.